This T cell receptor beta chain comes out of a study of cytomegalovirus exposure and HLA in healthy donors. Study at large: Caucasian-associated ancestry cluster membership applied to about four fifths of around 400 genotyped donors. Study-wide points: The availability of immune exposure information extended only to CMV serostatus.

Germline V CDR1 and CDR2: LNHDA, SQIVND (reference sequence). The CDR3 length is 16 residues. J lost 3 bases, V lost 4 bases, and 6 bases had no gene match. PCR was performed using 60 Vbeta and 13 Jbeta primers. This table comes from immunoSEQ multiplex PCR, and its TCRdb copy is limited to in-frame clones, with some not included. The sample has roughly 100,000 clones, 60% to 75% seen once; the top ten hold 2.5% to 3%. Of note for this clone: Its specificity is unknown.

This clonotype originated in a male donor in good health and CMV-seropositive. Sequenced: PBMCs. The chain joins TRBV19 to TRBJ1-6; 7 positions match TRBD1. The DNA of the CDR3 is TGTGCCAGTAGTAGGTCGGGACAGATCTATAATTCACCCCTCCACTTT. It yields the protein CASSRSGQIYNSPLHF. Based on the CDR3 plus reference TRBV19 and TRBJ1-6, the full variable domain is DGGITQSPKYLFRKEGQNVTLSCEQNLNHDAMYWYRQDPGQGLRLIYYSQIVNDFQKGDIAEGYSVSREKKESFPLTVTSAQKNPTAFYLCASSRSGQIYNSPLHFGNGTRLTVT.